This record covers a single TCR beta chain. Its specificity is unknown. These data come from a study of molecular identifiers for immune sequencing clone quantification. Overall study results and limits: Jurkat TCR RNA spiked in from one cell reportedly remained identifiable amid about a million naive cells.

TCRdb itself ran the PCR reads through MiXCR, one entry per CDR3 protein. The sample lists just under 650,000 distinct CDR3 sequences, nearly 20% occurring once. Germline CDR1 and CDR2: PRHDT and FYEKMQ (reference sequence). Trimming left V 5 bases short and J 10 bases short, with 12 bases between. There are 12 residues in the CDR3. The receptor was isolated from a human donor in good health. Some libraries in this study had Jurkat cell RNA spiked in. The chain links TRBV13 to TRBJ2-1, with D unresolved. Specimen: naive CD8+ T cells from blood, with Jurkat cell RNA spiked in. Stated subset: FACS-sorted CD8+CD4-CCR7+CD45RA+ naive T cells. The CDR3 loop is CASSRTTFEQFF. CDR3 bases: TGTGCCAGCAGCCGGACCACATTCGAGCAGTTCTTC.